This T cell receptor beta chain is from a study of blood T cell repertoires in COVID-19 (dated by TCRdb to between 2020 and 2021). Broadly, across the study: The collaborator samples originated in the United States, Italy and Spain and spanned the acute and convalescent phases of COVID-19. The prospective study material was composed of cDNA or gDNA derived from T cells, B-cell-depleted T cells, or PBMCs. Subjects who had been exposed to COVID-19, were actively infected with it, or had recovered from it provided the deeply sampled blood TCRbeta repertoires that made up the dataset. The repertoires were made available in a free public database intended to serve as a resource for research on the immune response to SARS-CoV-2. The samples were drawn from the first 160 participants of the ongoing ImmuneRACE study and from 950 to 1,500 subjects provided by 6 global collaborators. Sample metadata almost always included a de-identified subject ID, COVID-19 status, age in years and sex. Where HLA class I and class II types were available, the types were taken from metadata supplied by the sample provider, not from assay-based typing.

The collaborating institutions used their own protocols to collect whole blood in K2EDTA tubes. Collaborator samples were shipped for TCRbeta analysis as frozen whole blood, isolated PBMCs, or DNA extracted from either sample type. V and J are truncated by 1 base and 15 bases respectively, leaving an intervening sequence of 10 bases. CDR1 and CDR2 were assigned from the germline V gene as KGHDR and SFDVKD. The CDR3 numbers 11 residues from cysteine through phenylalanine. The retained sequence is limited to the CDR3, 33 bases, with the frame set at the first base. Overall study outcomes, separate from this receptor: The quantity of clinical and demographic metadata differed by source and by participant and was supplied without curation.

The immunoSEQ Assay, a bias-controlled multiplex PCR, was used to amplify TCRbeta CDR3 regions from genomic DNA. As for the authors' bioinformatics: The number of nucleated cells in each sample was estimated from the amplification of reference gene primers within the assay. To quantify the absolute abundance of each unique TCRbeta CDR3 rearrangement, sequence reads were collapsed and filtered. For each sample, productive Simpson clonality was calculated as the square root of Simpson's diversity index over productive rearrangements. TCRdb stores this immuneACCESS table with in-frame sequences only. Part of the clones is absent; in the studies checked, under half of the shortfall reflects unresolved V genes, and no reason is known for the rest. V and J calls and clone size follow that table, whereas D and trimming were derived from the DNA. Counted in this sample were about 100,000 clones; more than 85% of them appeared once. Over 0.95% of the sample belongs to the ten largest clones.

This clone was counted once. What antigen it recognizes has not been identified. No much larger clone exists at a distance of one base, and base qualities are not known. The source of this sequence is a man aged 55 to 70 with acute or convalescent COVID-19. Rearrangement joined TRBV24-1 to TRBJ2-3; TRBD2 is perhaps the D gene, given 5 matching bases. The source material was peripheral blood. The DNA sequence is as follows: TGTGCCACCAGTGATTTAACTAGGTCCTATTTT. Its protein product is CATSDLTRSYF.